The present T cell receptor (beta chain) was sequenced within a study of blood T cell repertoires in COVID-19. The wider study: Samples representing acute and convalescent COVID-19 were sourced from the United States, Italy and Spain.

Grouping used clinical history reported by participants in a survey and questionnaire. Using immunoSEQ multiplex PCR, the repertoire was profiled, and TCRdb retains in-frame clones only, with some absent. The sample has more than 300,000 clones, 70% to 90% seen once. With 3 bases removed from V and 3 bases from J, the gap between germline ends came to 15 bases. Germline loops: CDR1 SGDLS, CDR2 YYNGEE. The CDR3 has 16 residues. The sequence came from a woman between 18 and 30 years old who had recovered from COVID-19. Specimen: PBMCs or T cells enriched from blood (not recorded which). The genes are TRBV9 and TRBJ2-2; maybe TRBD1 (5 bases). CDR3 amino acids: CASSEGSRAYTGELFF. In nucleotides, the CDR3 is TGTGCCAGCAGCGAAGGGTCCAGGGCTTACACCGGGGAGCTGTTTTTT.